Sequencing of this T cell receptor beta chain was carried out in a study of T cells in Graves' hyperthyroidism and ophthalmopathy. Whole-study context: Peripheral blood sampling occurred at initial diagnosis, before any treatment. Study-level results: Ophthalmopathy was identified by the model a median about six months ahead of onset.

TCR beta CDR3 regions were amplified from RNA. First-round RT-PCR with HTBI primers amplified the TCR CDR3 region. TCRdb called the multiplex PCR reads again in MiXCR, with one record for every CDR3 protein. This table has 300,000 to 350,000 distinct CDR3 sequences, around 18% appearing once. This clonotype was counted at least ten times. Its cognate antigen is unknown. A much larger clone lies one base from this, so it may be a read error. The germline gives CDR1 LNHDA, CDR2 SQIVND (reference sequence). The J segment lost 8 bases and the V segment lost 9 bases, leaving 18 bases of the junction unmatched. CDR3 length equals 15 residues. Patients were excluded for uncontrolled infection, other autoimmune disease, pregnancy or lactation. Diagnosing involved the use of clinical symptoms, serum thyroxine and TRAb, thyroid ultrasound and orbital computed tomography.

J is TRBJ1-1 and V is TRBV19, with 7 bases fitting TRBD1. This receptor was identified in a middle-aged woman with Graves' ophthalmopathy. The sequencing sample was made of blood. CDR3 DNA sequence: TGTGCCAGCAGAAAAACCGGGACAGCGGCTCGGGAAGCTTTCTTT. Amino acid sequence: CASRKTGTAAREAFF.